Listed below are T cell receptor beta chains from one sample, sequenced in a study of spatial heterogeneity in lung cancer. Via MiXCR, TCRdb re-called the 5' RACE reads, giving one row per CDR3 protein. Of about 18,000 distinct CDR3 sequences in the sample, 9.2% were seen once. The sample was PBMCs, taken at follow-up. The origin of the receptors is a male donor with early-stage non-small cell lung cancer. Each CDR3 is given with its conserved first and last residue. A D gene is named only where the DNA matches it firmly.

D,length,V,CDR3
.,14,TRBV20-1,CSARTGPVIMPQHF
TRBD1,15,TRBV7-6,CASSRTRDRNYEQYF
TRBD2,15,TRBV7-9,CASSLRGGPTDTQYF
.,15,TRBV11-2,CASSLAWASTVTQYF
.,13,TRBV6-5,CASSRDNSYEQYF
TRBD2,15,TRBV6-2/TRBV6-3,CASSYPTSGQETQYF
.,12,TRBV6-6,CASGDGDYGYTF
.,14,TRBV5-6,CASSLAPGSFEQYF
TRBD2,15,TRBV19,CASSSSSGGFYEQYF
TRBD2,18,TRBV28,CASTSPPASGRKENEQFF
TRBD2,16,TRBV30,CAWSVPVAGASDTQYF
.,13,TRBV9,CASSPRSYNEQFF
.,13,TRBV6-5,CASRSSVDYEQYF
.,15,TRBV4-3,CASSQDDRYNEKLFF
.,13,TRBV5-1,CASGPGVSYEQYF
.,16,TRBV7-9,CASSLLQGGPTDTQYF
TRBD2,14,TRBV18,CASSPMGGAYEQYF
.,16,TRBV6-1,CASSEGDSWNTGELFF
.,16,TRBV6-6,CASSYLDYSGANVLTF
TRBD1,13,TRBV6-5,CASSRQGNQPQHF
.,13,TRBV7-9,CASSLESLTLLHF
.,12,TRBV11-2,CASSPVTETQYF
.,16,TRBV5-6,CASSLDGTVSQETQYF
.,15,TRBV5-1,CASSFSGQNNQPQHF
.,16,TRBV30,CAWSFPSWGSSYEQYF
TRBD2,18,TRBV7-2,CASSLRSGGDTRTDTQYF
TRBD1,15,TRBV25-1,CASSDRDRGGEKLFF
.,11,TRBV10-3,CAIGSGNTIYF
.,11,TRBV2,CADGSTDTQYF
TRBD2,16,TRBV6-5,CASRPPPGLGSNEQFF
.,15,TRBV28,CASSPTTGSNEKLFF
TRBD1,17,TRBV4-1,CASSQGDSPMVDNEQFF
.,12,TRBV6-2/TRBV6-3,CASSYMMGEQYF
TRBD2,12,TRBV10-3,CAISEATSAQYF
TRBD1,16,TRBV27,CASSSSLGQLNNEQFF
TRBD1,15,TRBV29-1,CSVTGQGGSTDTQYF
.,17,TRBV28,CASSNIPERDWYNEQFF
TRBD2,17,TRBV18,CASSPPFASGGFNEQFF
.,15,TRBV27,CASSPTGPNPYEQYF
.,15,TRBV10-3,CAISESMHRYNEQFF
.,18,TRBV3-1,CASSQDWAGLSGNQPQYF
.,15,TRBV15,CATSRVGAREETQYF
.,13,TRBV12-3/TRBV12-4,CASRPTGLYEAFF
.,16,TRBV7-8,CASSLAWGMRTDTQYF
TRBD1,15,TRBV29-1,CSVVRGGQGVNEQYF
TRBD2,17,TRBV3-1,CASSQDFLAGPTDTQYF
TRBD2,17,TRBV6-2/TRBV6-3,CASRPPTSGPLRGEQYF
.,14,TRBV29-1,CSVTRNQNTGELFF
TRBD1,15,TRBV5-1,CASSLGTGGGQPQHF
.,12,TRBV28,CASSGLRSFQYF
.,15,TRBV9,CASSSSPTGTYGYTF
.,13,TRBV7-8,CASSSYGRETQYF
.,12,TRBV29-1,CSVPPEYNEQFF
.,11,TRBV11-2,CASSPRETQYF
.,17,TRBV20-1,CSASNPGGVPMNTEAFF
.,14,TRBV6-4,CASSEGAGIETQYF
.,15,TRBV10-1,CASSPSGRSTDTQYF